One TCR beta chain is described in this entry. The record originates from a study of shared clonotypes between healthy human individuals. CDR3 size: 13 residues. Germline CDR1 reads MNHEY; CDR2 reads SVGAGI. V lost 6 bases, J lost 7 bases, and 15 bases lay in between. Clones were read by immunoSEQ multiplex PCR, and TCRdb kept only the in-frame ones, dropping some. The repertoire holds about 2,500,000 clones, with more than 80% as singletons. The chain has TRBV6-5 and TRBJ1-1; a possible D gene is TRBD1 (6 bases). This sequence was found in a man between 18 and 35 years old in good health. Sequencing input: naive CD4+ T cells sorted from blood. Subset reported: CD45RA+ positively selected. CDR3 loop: CASSDPDRFEAFF. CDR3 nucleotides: TGTGCCAGCAGCGATCCCGACAGGTTTGAAGCTTTCTTT.